This T cell receptor beta chain was found in a study of T cells in Graves' hyperthyroidism and ophthalmopathy. General observations from the study: Most expanded thyroid clonotypes above 0.001 also appeared in blood. Patients with ophthalmopathy were separated from those with stable hyperthyroidism by a 13 V-J model.

This CDR3 region has 16 residues. Germline V gene lookup returns CDR1 LNHNV and CDR2 YYDKDF (reference sequence). This clonotype was picked up a small number of times. Its antigen is not known. A much larger clone differs from this one at a single base, so this may be a read error. Amplification yielded TCR beta CDR3 regions, with RNA transcripts as the source. The primer set for the first-round RT-PCR of the TCR CDR3 was HTBI. TCRdb ran MiXCR on the multiplex PCR reads and lists one entry per CDR3 protein. The data hold hundreds of thousands of distinct CDR3 sequences, with less than 20% observed a single time.

This clonotype was sampled from a young woman with Graves' hyperthyroidism. The genes are TRBV15 and TRBJ2-7, with D perhaps matching TRBD1 or TRBD2 (7 bases each). The sequencing sample was made of blood. The CDR3 sequence is CATSRVEGAGAYEQCF. The CDR3 nucleotides are TGTGCCACCAGCAGAGTCGAGGGGGCGGGAGCCTACGAGCAGTGCTTC.